Following are 18 T cell receptor beta chains from one sample sequenced in a study of shared clonotypes between healthy human individuals. TCRdb keeps only in-frame clones here, not all; method: immunoSEQ multiplex PCR. Among 2 million to 2.5 million clones listed, roughly 95% were seen once. The sequenced sample was naive CD4+ T cells sorted from blood. Subset described: CD45RA+ positively selected. These receptor sequences come from a man between 18 and 35 years old in good health.

The chain uses TRBV5-6 and TRBJ2-6; D possibly uses TRBD1 or TRBD2 (6 bases each). The CDR3 is 17 amino acids. Trimming pared 0 bases from V and 4 bases from J, leaving 14 bases between. In germline, CDR1 is SGHDT, CDR2 YYEEEE. The CDR3 DNA follows: TGTGCCAGCAGCTTGGACCCGGGGGCTCTGGGGGCCAACGTCCTGACTTTC. Amino acid sequence: CASSLDPGALGANVLTF.

The chain uses TRBV25-1 and TRBJ2-3; the D gene is possibly TRBD1 (6 bases). V shed 3 bases and J shed 2 bases, with 9 bases lying between them. CDR1 MGHDK and CDR2 SYGVNS come from the germline V gene. This CDR3 region has 14 residues. CDR3 sequence reads: CASSDTGFTDTQYF. CDR3 nucleotides: TGTGCCAGCAGTGATACAGGGTTCACAGATACGCAGTATTTT.

A note on this clone: In the same sample, other DNA sequences code for this CDR3. This chain connects TRBV19 to TRBJ1-2, with unresolved D. The CDR3 has 12 amino acids. CDR1 is LNHDA and CDR2 is SQIVND in the germline V gene (reference sequence). V was cut by 1 base and J by 0 bases, with 0 bases left in between. CDR3 bases: TGTGCCAGTAGTATAGCTAACTATGGCTACACCTTC. This sequence encodes CASSIANYGYTF.

The CDR3 region is CASSLSTTRNTEAFF. CDR3 nucleotide sequence: TGTGCCAGCAGTTTAAGTACCACGAGGAACACTGAAGCTTTCTTT. J is TRBJ1-1 and V is TRBV27; D uncertain. Deletions cut 2 bases from V and 1 base from J, with 11 bases between. CDR3 size: 15 residues. The germline V gene has CDR1 MNHEY and CDR2 SMNVEV (reference sequence).

The chain employs TRBV30 and TRBJ1-6, with a tentative D call TRBD1 (6 bases). Trimming stripped 2 bases from V and 8 bases from J, with 19 bases between. The length of the CDR3 is 16 residues. The germline gives CDR1 GTSNPN, CDR2 SVGIG (reference sequence). The CDR3 loop reads CAWSSWTDESDSPLHF. DNA of the CDR3: TGTGCCTGGAGTTCCTGGACAGATGAGTCGGATTCACCCCTCCACTTT.

The chain combines TRBV5-8 with TRBJ2-3; 11 bases map to TRBD2. The CDR3 consists of 15 residues. The V segment lost 2 bases and the J segment 4 bases; nucleotides outside the gene matches: 3. Germline values: CDR1 SGHTS, CDR2 YDEGEE. The DNA of the CDR3 is TGTGCCAGCAGCTTTAGCGGGAGGGCCCCAGATACGCAGTATTTT. Its protein product is CASSFSGRAPDTQYF.

This clone is a singleton in its sample. Other DNA sequences in this specimen translate into the identical CDR3. The CDR3 DNA follows: TGTGCCAGCAGTGTCGGAATAAACACTGAAGCTTTCTTT. Protein product: CASSVGINTEAFF. This chain links TRBV2 with TRBJ1-1; no clear D gene. The CDR3 covers 13 residues. Germline assignment: CDR1 SNHLY and CDR2 FYNNEI. V shed 4 bases and J shed 2 bases, with 8 bases lying between them.

The chain has TRBV6-5 and TRBJ2-7; tentative D call: TRBD2 (6 bases). Germline V gives CDR1 MNHEY, CDR2 SVGAGI. The ends were cut back, 0 bases at V and 4 bases at J, with 10 bases in the middle. The length of the CDR3 is 14 residues. The CDR3 protein is CASSYSRLGYEQYF. The CDR3, as DNA: TGTGCCAGCAGTTACTCGAGACTAGGGTACGAGCAGTACTTC.

CDR3 loop: CASSLRTGGSWEKLFF. In nucleotides, the CDR3 is TGTGCCAGCAGTTTACGGACAGGGGGCAGTTGGGAAAAACTGTTTTTT. V and J are TRBV27 and TRBJ1-4; 11 bases agree with TRBD1. This CDR3 has 16 amino acids. Germline V lookup: CDR1 MNHEY, CDR2 SMNVEV (reference sequence). The V gene end was trimmed by 2 bases and the J gene end by 8 bases; junction bases not matched to a gene: 7.

The V gene is TRBV7-8, the J gene TRBJ1-2; 10 positions agree with TRBD1. V lost 1 base to trimming and J lost 8 bases; unmatched junction nucleotides: 7. In germline, CDR1 is SGHVS, CDR2 FQNEAQ. This CDR3 comprises 15 residues. The CDR3 DNA reads as TGTGCCAGCAGCTTAGGACAGGGGGCGTTTGTAGGCTACACCTTC. It yields the protein CASSLGQGAFVGYTF.

The chain uses TRBV2 and TRBJ2-3; 7 bases map to TRBD1. Per the germline V gene, CDR1 is SNHLY and CDR2 is FYNNEI. CDR3 length equals 15 residues. The V segment lost 8 bases and the J segment 1 base; nucleotides outside the gene matches: 9. CDR3 loop: CASEGAEMGTDTQYF. The CDR3 DNA follows: TGTGCCAGCGAGGGGGCAGAGATGGGCACAGATACGCAGTATTTT.

In DNA form, the CDR3 reads TGTGCCAGCAGCACGGGACTAGCGGTGAACACCGGGGAGCTGTTTTTT. It encodes CASSTGLAVNTGELFF. This chain connects TRBV7-6 to TRBJ2-2; 11 positions match TRBD2. Germline lookup yields CDR1 SGHVS and CDR2 FNYEAQ. The ends lost 5 bases at V and 1 base at J; junction bases unmatched: 3. The CDR3 is 16 amino acids.

The chain employs TRBV5-8 and TRBJ2-5, with D hard to call. The CDR3 sequence is 14 residues long. Germline V lookup: CDR1 SGHTS, CDR2 YDEGEE. V was trimmed by 0 bases and J by 1 base, leaving 7 bases between them. CDR3 sequence: CASSLATIQETQYF. The CDR3 region has the DNA TGTGCCAGCAGCTTGGCAACGATCCAAGAGACCCAGTACTTC.

V and J are TRBV6-5 and TRBJ1-1; 7 bases are shared with TRBD1. The length of the CDR3 is 11 residues. Germline V gene data show CDR1 as MNHEY and CDR2 as SVGAGI. V dropped 6 bases and J dropped 11; count of bases not matched to a gene: 6. The CDR3 loop is CASRQGVEAFF. Written as DNA, the CDR3 is TGTGCCAGCAGGCAGGGGGTGGAGGCTTTCTTT.

V is TRBV5-1 and J is TRBJ2-3; 10 bases align to TRBD2. In germline, CDR1 is SGHRS, CDR2 YFSETQ. The CDR3 has 17 amino acids. The trim removed 4 bases at V and 0 bases at J, leaving 8 bases unmatched. CDR3 DNA: TGCGCCAGCAGCGTCACGCTAGCGGGGGCTAGCACAGATACGCAGTATTTT. Amino acids: CASSVTLAGASTDTQYF.

The rearrangement uses TRBV14 and TRBJ2-1, with D tentatively TRBD2 (6 bases). Trimming removed 0 bases from V and 1 base from J, with 16 bases in between. The CDR3 is made up of 18 amino acids. Per germline, CDR1 SGHDN and CDR2 FVKESK. CDR3 in amino acids: CASSQDWRGAASYNEQFF. CDR3 DNA sequence: TGTGCCAGCAGCCAAGATTGGAGGGGAGCGGCGTCCTACAATGAGCAGTTCTTC.

The CDR3 DNA sequence: TGTGCCAGCAGTCCGCCCGGGACAGGGGAATCACCCCTCCACTTT. Its translation: CASSPPGTGESPLHF. The chain employs TRBV28 and TRBJ1-6; 10 nucleotides match TRBD1. From germline, CDR1 is MDHEN and CDR2 SYDVKM. This CDR3 has 15 amino acids. V lost 5 bases to trimming and J lost 10 bases; unmatched junction nucleotides: 8.

The V call is TRBV6-1, the J call TRBJ1-1; D perhaps matches TRBD1 (5 bases). This CDR3 spans 15 amino acids. Trimming took off 1 base at V and 0 bases at J, with 9 bases between the two ends. CDR1 is MNHNS and CDR2 is SASEGT in the germline V gene. The CDR3 DNA follows: TGTGCCAGCAGTGAAGGGGGCGCGATGAACACTGAAGCTTTCTTT. Translation: CASSEGGAMNTEAFF.